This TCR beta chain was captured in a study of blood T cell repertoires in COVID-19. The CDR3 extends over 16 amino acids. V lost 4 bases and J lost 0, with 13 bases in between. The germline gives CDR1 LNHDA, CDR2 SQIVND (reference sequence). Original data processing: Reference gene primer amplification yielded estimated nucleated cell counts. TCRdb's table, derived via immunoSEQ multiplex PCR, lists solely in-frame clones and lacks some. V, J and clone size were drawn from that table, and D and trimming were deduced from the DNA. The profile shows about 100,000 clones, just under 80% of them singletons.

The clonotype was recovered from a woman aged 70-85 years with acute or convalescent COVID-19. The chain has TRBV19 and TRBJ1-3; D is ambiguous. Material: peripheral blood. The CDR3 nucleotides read TGTGCCAGTAGTACCCTCGGACTGCCCTCTGGAAACACCATATATTTT. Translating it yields CASSTLGLPSGNTIYF.